This T cell receptor beta chain was found in a study of blood T cell repertoires in COVID-19. Using immunoSEQ multiplex PCR, the repertoire was profiled, and TCRdb retains in-frame clones only, with some absent. Among roughly 700,000 clones listed, more than 80% were seen once. The J segment lost 5 bases and the V segment lost 0 bases, leaving 9 bases of the junction unmatched. The CDR3 length is 17 residues. From germline, CDR1 is LNHNV and CDR2 YYDKDF (reference sequence). Sequencing was done on a sample of peripheral blood. The TCR sequence derives from a woman in her late teens or twenties with acute or convalescent COVID-19. The chain carries TRBV15 and TRBJ1-5; 8 nucleotides align to TRBD1. DNA for the CDR3: TGTGCCACCAGCAGAGATTGGACAGGGAGAACGGATCAGCCCCAGCATTTT. This gives the protein CATSRDWTGRTDQPQHF.